This T cell receptor (beta chain) was found in a study of T-cell reconstitution after alpha-beta-depleted transplantation in children. TCRbeta library construction was performed incorporating unique molecular identifiers. In TCRdb, the PCR reads were re-called with MiXCR into one record per CDR3 protein. The sample includes some 600,000 distinct CDR3 sequences, about 15% of them seen just once. Details on this clonotype: Germline and junction disagree at one end, which may indicate a read error.

This CDR3 is 11 amino acids long. Germline V lookup: CDR1 SGHKS, CDR2 YYEKEE (reference sequence). The sequencing here drew on PBMCs from the stem cell graft donor, taken from the stem cell graft. The V call is TRBV5-5, the J call TRBJ2-1; 8 bases agree with TRBD1. This sequence originates from a human donor who donated a stem cell graft to a child with acute myeloid leukemia. This CDR3 is CASRQGDEHFF. Here the CDR3 DNA reads TGTGCCAGCAGACAGGGGGACGAGCATTTCTTC.